The next 11 T cell receptor beta chains were all read from a single sample in a study of blood T cell repertoires in COVID-19. The data were produced by immunoSEQ multiplex PCR, yet TCRdb's version contains in-frame clones alone and is incomplete. The table shows around 69,000 clones, with roughly four fifths occurring only once. Sequencing was performed on peripheral blood. Receptor source: a woman aged 65 to 85 with acute or convalescent COVID-19.

The chain has TRBV19 and TRBJ2-4, with TRBD2 identical over 13 bases. The V gene end was trimmed by 7 bases and the J gene end by 7 bases; junction bases not matched to a gene: 4. Germline CDR1 is LNHDA and CDR2 is SQIVND (reference sequence). The CDR3 is made up of 14 amino acids. The CDR3 region is CASIGTSGTNIQYF. The CDR3 DNA reads as TGTGCCAGTATAGGGACTAGCGGGACGAACATTCAGTACTTC.

The chain combines TRBV9 with TRBJ2-7; the match to TRBD2 covers 11 bases. V lost 4 bases, J lost 2 bases, and 5 bases stayed unmatched. Germline V gene lookup returns CDR1 SGDLS and CDR2 YYNGEE. The CDR3 covers 15 residues. The CDR3 region is CASSYGTSGTYEQYF. The CDR3 nucleotides read TGTGCCAGCAGCTACGGGACTAGCGGAACCTACGAGCAGTACTTC.

The rearrangement uses TRBV5-8 and TRBJ1-5; TRBD1 aligns across 7 bases. Germline CDR1 SGHTS, CDR2 YDEGEE. V lost 3 bases to trimming and J lost 3 bases; unmatched junction nucleotides: 6. The length of the CDR3 is 15 residues. The CDR3, as DNA: TGTGCCAGCAGCTCTACAGGGGAATACAATCAGCCCCAGCATTTT. Amino acid sequence: CASSSTGEYNQPQHF.

This clone was detected ten times or more. V is TRBV5-6 and J is TRBJ1-5, with D possibly TRBD1 on 5 matching bases. This CDR3 has 14 residues. The germline CDR1 and CDR2 sequences are SGHDT and YYEEEE. V was trimmed by 4 bases and J by 2 bases, leaving 10 bases between them. The DNA for the CDR3 is TGTGCCAGCAGCCCAGGGTTGGGCAATCAGCCCCAGCATTTT. Amino acid sequence: CASSPGLGNQPQHF.

This sequence joins TRBV4-1 and TRBJ1-5, with TRBD1 identical over 8 bases. V shed 5 bases and J 0 bases; nucleotides not matched to a gene: 6. The V gene's germline CDR1 is MGHRA and CDR2 YSYEKL. CDR3 length: 16 amino acids. CDR3 sequence: CASSTGTGHSNQPQHF. The CDR3 DNA follows: TGCGCCAGCAGCACCGGGACAGGCCATAGCAATCAGCCCCAGCATTTT.

This clone was observed a single time. This chain links TRBV5-1 with TRBJ1-1, with D possibly TRBD1 on 6 matching bases. Deletions cut 1 base from V and 4 bases from J, with 11 bases between. CDR1 and CDR2 (germline): SGHRS, YFSETQ. The CDR3 runs 14 residues. CDR3 in DNA: TGCGCCAGCAGCTTGACAACAGGGAGCACTGAAGCTTTCTTT. Protein product: CASSLTTGSTEAFF.

The chain couples TRBV9 to TRBJ2-1; 7 nucleotides agree with TRBD1. This CDR3 has 17 amino acids. In germline, CDR1 is SGDLS, CDR2 YYNGEE. V was pared by 3 bases and J by 5 bases, with 14 bases of the junction left unmatched. This chain's CDR3 is CASSGDRVKDTHNEQFF. Written as DNA, the CDR3 is TGTGCCAGCAGCGGAGACAGGGTCAAGGACACACACAATGAGCAGTTCTTC.

This clone has more than one count but fewer than ten. J is TRBJ1-5 and V is TRBV2; the D is unclear. Germline V gene lookup returns CDR1 SNHLY and CDR2 FYNNEI. This CDR3 spans 14 amino acids. V lost 3 bases, J lost 4 bases, and 10 bases lay in between. CDR3 nucleotides: TGTGCCAGCAGTGACGTGGCTGCAAATCAGCCCCAGCATTTT. Translation gives CASSDVAANQPQHF.

V and J are TRBV11-2 and TRBJ2-3, with 10 positions matching TRBD2. With 7 bases clipped from V and 2 bases from J, the junction kept 3 bases outside the gene matches. The length of the CDR3 is 14 residues. Germline V gene sequence: CDR1 SGHAT, CDR2 FQNNGV. In DNA, the CDR3 is TGTGCCAGCACCGGACTAGCGGCCACAGATACGCAGTATTTT. Translated: CASTGLAATDTQYF.

This clone was counted a few times. The rearrangement links TRBV25-1 to TRBJ1-4, with D perhaps matching TRBD1 (6 bases). In germline, CDR1 is MGHDK, CDR2 SYGVNS. Trimming took 3 bases from V and 3 from J, leaving 14 bases between them. There are 16 residues in the CDR3. The CDR3 DNA reads as TGTGCCAGCAGTGAGCCAGGGGCAGCGGCTAATGAAAAACTGTTTTTT. It yields the protein CASSEPGAAANEKLFF.

The rearrangement uses TRBV28 and TRBJ2-3; a possible D gene is TRBD1 (6 bases). Trimming took off 3 bases at V and 0 bases at J, with 10 bases between the two ends. In germline, CDR1 is MDHEN, CDR2 SYDVKM. The CDR3 has 15 amino acids. CDR3 residues: CASSFWGPSTDTQYF. CDR3 DNA sequence: TGTGCCAGCAGTTTTTGGGGGCCGAGCACAGATACGCAGTATTTT.